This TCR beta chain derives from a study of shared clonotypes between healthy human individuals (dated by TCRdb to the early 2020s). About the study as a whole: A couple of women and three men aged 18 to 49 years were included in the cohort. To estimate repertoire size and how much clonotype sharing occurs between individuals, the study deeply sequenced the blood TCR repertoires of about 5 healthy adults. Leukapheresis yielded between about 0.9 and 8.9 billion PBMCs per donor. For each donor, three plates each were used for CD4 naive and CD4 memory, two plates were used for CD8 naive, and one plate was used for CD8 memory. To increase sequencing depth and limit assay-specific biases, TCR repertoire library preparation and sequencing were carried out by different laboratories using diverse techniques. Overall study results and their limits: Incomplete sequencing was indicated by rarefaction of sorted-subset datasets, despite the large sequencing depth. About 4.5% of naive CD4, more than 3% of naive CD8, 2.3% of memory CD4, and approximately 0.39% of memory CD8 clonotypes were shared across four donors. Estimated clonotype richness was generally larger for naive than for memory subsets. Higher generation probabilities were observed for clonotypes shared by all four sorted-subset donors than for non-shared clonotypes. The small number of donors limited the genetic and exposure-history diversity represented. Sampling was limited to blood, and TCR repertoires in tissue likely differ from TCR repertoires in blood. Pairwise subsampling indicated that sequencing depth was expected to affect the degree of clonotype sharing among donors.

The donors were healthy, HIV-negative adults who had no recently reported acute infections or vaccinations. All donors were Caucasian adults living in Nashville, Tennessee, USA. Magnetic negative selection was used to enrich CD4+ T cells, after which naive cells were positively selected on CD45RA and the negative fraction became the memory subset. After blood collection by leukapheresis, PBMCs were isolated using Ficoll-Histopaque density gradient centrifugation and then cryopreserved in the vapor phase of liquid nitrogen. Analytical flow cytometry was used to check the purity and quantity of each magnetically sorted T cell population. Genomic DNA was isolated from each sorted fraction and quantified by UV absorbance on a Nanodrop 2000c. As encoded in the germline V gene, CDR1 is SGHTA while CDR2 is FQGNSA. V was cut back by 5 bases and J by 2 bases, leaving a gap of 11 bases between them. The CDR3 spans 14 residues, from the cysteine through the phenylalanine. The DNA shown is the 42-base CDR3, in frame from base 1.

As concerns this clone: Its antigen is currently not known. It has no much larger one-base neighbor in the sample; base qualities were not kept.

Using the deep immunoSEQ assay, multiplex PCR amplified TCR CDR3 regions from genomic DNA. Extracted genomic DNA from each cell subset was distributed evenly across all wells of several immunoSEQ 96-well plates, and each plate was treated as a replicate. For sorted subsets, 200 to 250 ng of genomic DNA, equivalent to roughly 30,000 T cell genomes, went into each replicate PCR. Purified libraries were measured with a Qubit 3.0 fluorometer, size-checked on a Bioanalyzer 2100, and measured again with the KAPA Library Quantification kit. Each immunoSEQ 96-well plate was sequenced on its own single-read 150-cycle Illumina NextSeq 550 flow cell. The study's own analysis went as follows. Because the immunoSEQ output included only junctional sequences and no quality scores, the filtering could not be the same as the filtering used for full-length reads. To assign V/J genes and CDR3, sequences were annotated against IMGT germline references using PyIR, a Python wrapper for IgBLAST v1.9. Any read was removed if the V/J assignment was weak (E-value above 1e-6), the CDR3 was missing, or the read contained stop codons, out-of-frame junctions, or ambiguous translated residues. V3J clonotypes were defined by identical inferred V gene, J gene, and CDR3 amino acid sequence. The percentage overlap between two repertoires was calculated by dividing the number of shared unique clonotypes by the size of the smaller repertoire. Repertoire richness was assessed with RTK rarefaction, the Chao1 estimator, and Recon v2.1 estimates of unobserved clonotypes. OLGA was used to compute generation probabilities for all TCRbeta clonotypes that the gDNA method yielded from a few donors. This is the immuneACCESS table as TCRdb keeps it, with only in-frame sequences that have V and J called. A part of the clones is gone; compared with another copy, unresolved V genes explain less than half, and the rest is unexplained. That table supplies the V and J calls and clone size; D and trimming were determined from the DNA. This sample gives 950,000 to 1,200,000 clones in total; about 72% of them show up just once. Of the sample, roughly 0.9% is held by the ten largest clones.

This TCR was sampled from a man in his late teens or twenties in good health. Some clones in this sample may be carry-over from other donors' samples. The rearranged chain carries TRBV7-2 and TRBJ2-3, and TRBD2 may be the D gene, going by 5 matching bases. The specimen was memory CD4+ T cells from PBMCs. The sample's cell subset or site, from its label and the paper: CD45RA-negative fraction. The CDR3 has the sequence CASSHTGLTDTQYF. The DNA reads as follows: TGTGCCAGCAGCCACACCGGACTCACAGATACGCAGTATTTT.